These 25 T cell receptor beta chains came from one sample sequenced in a study of blood T cell repertoires in COVID-19 (dated by TCRdb to between 2020 and 2021). Library preparation was by the immunoSEQ multiplex PCR assay. TCRdb retrieved this table from immuneACCESS and kept in-frame rearrangements only. Not all clones are present; in checked studies, unresolved V genes account for under half, and no reason is known for the remainder. Counted in this sample were some 150,000 clones; more than 80% of them appeared once. About 0.55% of the sample rests with the top ten. Sequencing was carried out using peripheral blood. These receptors all come from a man aged 45-60 years with acute or convalescent COVID-19.

Concerning this clone: This sample includes further DNA sequences coding for the same CDR3. This sequence joins TRBV24-1 and TRBJ2-3; D perhaps matches TRBD1 (6 bases). The CDR3 contains 15 residues. V lost 1 base and J 3 bases, leaving 10 bases between the germline ends. Germline loops: CDR1 KGHDR, CDR2 SFDVKD. This CDR3 is CATSDFGQGTDTQYF. CDR3 nucleotides: TGTGCCACCAGTGATTTCGGGCAGGGGACAGATACGCAGTATTTT.

The chain is built from TRBV9 and TRBJ1-2; no clear D gene. Trimming left V 0 bases short and J 2 bases short, with 8 bases between. Germline V gene data show CDR1 as SGDLS and CDR2 as YYNGEE. This CDR3 region has 14 residues. The CDR3 here is CASSVGSQNYGYTF. DNA for the CDR3: TGTGCCAGCAGCGTAGGATCACAGAACTATGGCTACACCTTC.

CDR3 amino acids: CTSSHVAKGYNEQFF. DNA for the CDR3: TGCACCAGCAGCCACGTAGCGAAGGGCTACAATGAGCAGTTCTTC. The chain has TRBV1 and TRBJ2-1; TRBD2, the table's D call, was not compared with the DNA. TRBV1 is classified as a pseudogene. This CDR3 spans 15 amino acids.

This chain links TRBV5-1 with TRBJ2-2; possible D gene TRBD1, 6 bases. The ends were cut back, 4 bases at V and 1 base at J, with 11 bases in the middle. The germline V gene has CDR1 SGHRS and CDR2 YFSETQ. The CDR3 extends over 15 amino acids. CDR3 region: CASSGRGLNTGELFF. The CDR3 nucleotides are TGCGCCAGCAGCGGCAGGGGCTTGAACACCGGGGAGCTGTTTTTT.

Comment on this clone: One end of the junction fails to match germline, which may point to a read error. V is TRBV14 and J is TRBJ2-7; 11 bases are a match to TRBD2. The CDR3 totals 14 residues. The V gene's germline CDR1 is SGHDN and CDR2 FVKESK. The chain's CDR3 is CASSQRTEPGLAVF. In DNA form, the CDR3 reads TGTGCCAGCAGCCAAAGGACGGAGCCGGGACTAGCGGTCTTC.

This sequence joins TRBV5-1 and TRBJ2-1, with 14 positions matching TRBD2. The germline CDR1 and CDR2 sequences are SGHRS and YFSETQ. This CDR3 contains 18 residues. J was trimmed by 4 bases and V by 6 bases; bases with no gene match: 12. This CDR3 is CASIPSGTSGRSYNEQFF. The CDR3 region has the DNA TGCGCCAGCATCCCATCCGGGACTAGCGGGAGAAGTTACAATGAGCAGTTCTTC.

This clone came up a few times. The gene calls are TRBV30 and TRBJ1-2; D gene unclear. CDR1 and CDR2 (germline): GTSNPN, SVGIG (reference sequence). The CDR3 is made up of 11 amino acids. V was cut by 6 bases and J by 8 bases, with 13 bases left in between. The DNA of the CDR3 is TGTGCCTGCCGAAGCGGCGGCGGCTACACCTTC. Its protein is CACRSGGGYTF.

The DNA of the CDR3 is TGTGCCAGCGGAGGAGAATCTGGGGCCAACGTCCTGACTTTC. It is translated as CASGGESGANVLTF. The chain joins TRBV19 to TRBJ2-6; a weak D match, TRBD2 (5 bases). The ends were cut back, 9 bases at V and 1 base at J, with 10 bases in the middle. The CDR3 is 14 residues long. CDR1 LNHDA and CDR2 SQIVND come from the germline V gene (reference sequence). Together with reference TRBV19 and TRBJ2-6, the CDR3 gives the full variable domain: DGGITQSPKYLFRKEGQNVTLSCEQNLNHDAMYWYRQDPGQGLRLIYYSQIVNDFQKGDIAEGYSVSREKKESFPLTVTSAQKNPTAFYLCASGGESGANVLTFGAGSRLTVL.

J is TRBJ2-1 and V is TRBV7-8; TRBD2 matches at 7 bases. The CDR3 is made up of 14 amino acids. The V segment lost 3 bases and the J segment 9 bases; nucleotides outside the gene matches: 8. Germline lookup yields CDR1 SGHVS and CDR2 FQNEAQ. This CDR3 reads CASSFGGSIPEQFF. In DNA form, the CDR3 reads TGTGCCAGCAGCTTCGGCGGGAGCATCCCTGAGCAGTTCTTC.

The rearrangement joins TRBV2 to TRBJ1-1; 7 bases line up with TRBD1. The CDR3 totals 14 residues. Trimming took 6 bases from V and 6 from J; bases not matched to a gene: 10. CDR1 SNHLY and CDR2 FYNNEI come from the germline V gene. The DNA of the CDR3 is TGTGCCAGCAGGGACGCATACAGGGGCGCTGAAGCTTTCTTT. Encoded protein: CASRDAYRGAEAFF.

V gene TRBV5-5 combines with J gene TRBJ1-2; 9 bases match TRBD1. The V gene's germline CDR1 is SGHKS and CDR2 YYEKEE (reference sequence). The junction had 2 bases not matched to a gene; V was cut back by 0 bases and J by 8 bases. The length of the CDR3 is 13 residues. CDR3 loop: CASSLEGTGGYTF. CDR3 DNA: TGTGCCAGCAGCTTGGAAGGGACAGGGGGCTACACCTTC.

This chain joins TRBV6-1 and TRBJ2-7, with D maybe TRBD2 (5 bases). Trimming pared 1 base from V and 2 bases from J, leaving 6 bases between. The germline CDR1 and CDR2 sequences are MNHNS and SASEGT. The CDR3 extends over 13 amino acids. The CDR3 DNA reads as TGTGCCAGCAGTGAAGGCGGGCCCTACGAGCAGTACGTC. Translating it yields CASSEGGPYEQYV.

The chain links TRBV24-1 to TRBJ1-5; D may be TRBD1 (6 bases). The germline V gene encodes CDR1 KGHDR and CDR2 SFDVKD. V was clipped by 6 bases and J by 4 bases, with 9 bases between them. The CDR3 covers 13 residues. CDR3 region: CATSTGQNQPQHF. The CDR3 bases are TGTGCCACCAGTACAGGGCAAAATCAGCCCCAGCATTTT.

This clone has only one observation. V and J are TRBV5-4 and TRBJ2-7; D call uncertain. CDR1 SGHNT and CDR2 YYREEE come from the germline V gene (reference sequence). Trimming shortened V by 2 bases and J by 4 bases, and 10 bases separated the two germline ends. There are 13 residues in the CDR3. CDR3 DNA: TGTGCCAGCAGCTTCCCAGGATCATACGAGCAGTACGTC. Translation: CASSFPGSYEQYV.

This rearrangement joins TRBV28 to TRBJ1-5, with TRBD1 identical over 9 bases. With V trimmed by 5 bases and J by 2 bases, 4 bases remained unmatched. Germline CDR1 and CDR2: MDHEN and SYDVKM. The CDR3 consists of 15 residues. CDR3 nucleotides: TGTGCCAGCAGTCGGACAGGGGTGGGCAATCAGCCCCAGCATTTT. Translation gives CASSRTGVGNQPQHF. Based on the CDR3 plus reference TRBV28 and TRBJ1-5, the full variable domain is DVKVTQSSRYLVKRTGEKVFLECVQDMDHENMFWYRQDPGLGLRLIYFSYDVKMKEKGDIPEGYSVSREKKERFSLILESASTNQTSMYLCASSRTGVGNQPQHFGDGTRLSIL.

V and J are TRBV6-1 and TRBJ1-5, with D possibly matching TRBD1 (5 bases). The CDR3 totals 15 residues. Germline lookup yields CDR1 MNHNS and CDR2 SASEGT. Trimming took 1 base from V and 3 from J, leaving 10 bases between them. The chain's CDR3 is CASSEGRGLNQPQHF. DNA for the CDR3: TGTGCCAGCAGTGAAGGTAGGGGCCTCAATCAGCCCCAGCATTTT.

This clone has only one observation. This chain connects TRBV5-5 to TRBJ2-7; tentatively, D is TRBD1 (6 bases). The CDR3 has 17 amino acids. The V gene lost 2 bases and the J gene lost 3 bases, with 21 bases spanning the gap. Germline V lookup: CDR1 SGHKS, CDR2 YYEKEE (reference sequence). CDR3 in DNA: TGTGCCAGCAGCTTAAGCGGACAGAGCCGTCTAATCTACGAGCAGTACTTC. It codes for CASSLSGQSRLIYEQYF.

The V and J genes are TRBV18 and TRBJ1-1; maybe TRBD1 (5 bases). V lost 3 bases and J 2 bases, leaving 10 bases between the germline ends. Looked up from germline, CDR1 is KGHSH and CDR2 is LQKENI. There are 14 residues in the CDR3. CDR3 coding DNA: TGTGCCAGCTCACCGGAACAGGTAAACACTGAAGCTTTCTTT. It yields the protein CASSPEQVNTEAFF.

This chain joins TRBV28 and TRBJ1-6, with 9 bases matching TRBD1. Germline loops: CDR1 MDHEN, CDR2 SYDVKM. The CDR3 runs to 14 residues. Germline trimming cut 7 bases from V and 8 bases from J; bases unmatched to any gene: 6. The CDR3 protein is CASTLQGAYSPLHF. The CDR3 DNA reads as TGTGCCAGCACCCTACAGGGGGCCTATTCACCCCTCCACTTT. Using reference TRBV28 and TRBJ1-6 for the parts outside the CDR3, the full variable domain is DVKVTQSSRYLVKRTGEKVFLECVQDMDHENMFWYRQDPGLGLRLIYFSYDVKMKEKGDIPEGYSVSREKKERFSLILESASTNQTSMYLCASTLQGAYSPLHFGNGTRLTVT.

The V and J genes are TRBV6-1 and TRBJ2-7, with D possibly matching TRBD2 (6 bases). From germline, CDR1 is MNHNS and CDR2 SASEGT. This CDR3 comprises 13 residues. V was cut by 7 bases and J by 2 bases, with 12 bases left in between. The CDR3 protein is CASTPGGTYEQYV. In nucleotides, the CDR3 is TGTGCCAGCACCCCAGGAGGGACCTACGAGCAGTACGTC.

The chain has TRBV27 and TRBJ2-7; 7 bases align to TRBD1. CDR3 length: 13 amino acids. Germline lookup yields CDR1 MNHEY and CDR2 SMNVEV (reference sequence). V lost 2 bases, J lost 3 bases, and 1 base stayed unmatched. The CDR3 DNA sequence: TGTGCCAGCAGTTTACGACAGGGCTACGAGCAGTACTTC. Translating it yields CASSLRQGYEQYF.

The V call is TRBV7-9, the J call TRBJ2-7; 9 nucleotides agree with TRBD1. The germline V gene encodes CDR1 SEHNR and CDR2 FQNEAQ (reference sequence). The CDR3 runs to 16 residues. Trimming removed 1 base from V and 3 bases from J; junction bases left unmatched: 7. The CDR3 loop is CASSLDPGQGDYEQYF. The CDR3 DNA is TGTGCCAGCAGCTTAGACCCGGGACAGGGAGACTACGAGCAGTACTTC.

V gene TRBV10-1 combines with J gene TRBJ2-1; the match to TRBD2 covers 15 bases. In germline, CDR1 is WNHNN, CDR2 SYGVQD (reference sequence). V trimming: 3 bases; J trimming: 10 bases; junction bases outside the gene matches: 4. The CDR3 length is 15 residues. As DNA, the CDR3 is TGCGCCAGCAGTGAAAGGACTAGCGGGAGGGGGGAGCAGTTCTTC. Amino acids: CASSERTSGRGEQFF.

The rearrangement joins TRBV28 to TRBJ1-5; TRBD1 agrees at 10 bases. Germline lookup yields CDR1 MDHEN and CDR2 SYDVKM. This CDR3 comprises 16 residues. The junction had 5 bases not matched to a gene; V was cut back by 3 bases and J by 3 bases. CDR3 nucleotides: TGTGCCAGCAGTTTCCCGGACAGGGGGTACAATCAGCCCCAGCATTTT. It codes for CASSFPDRGYNQPQHF.

The V call is TRBV19, the J call TRBJ1-5; perhaps TRBD1 as D (6 bases). CDR3 length: 13 amino acids. Germline V gives CDR1 LNHDA, CDR2 SQIVND (reference sequence). V was cut by 7 bases and J by 6 bases, with 13 bases left in between. The CDR3 loop reads CASNDRIGQPQHF. In DNA, the CDR3 is TGTGCCAGTAATGACAGGATAGGTCAGCCCCAGCATTTT.